A single sample gave rise to the 32 T cell receptor beta chains below, sequenced in a study of blood T cell repertoires in COVID-19 (dated by TCRdb to 2019 to 2021). Receptor libraries were prepared by the immunoSEQ multiplex PCR assay. The clones in this table, taken by TCRdb from immuneACCESS, are in-frame only. Not every clone is retained; where verified, under half of the shortfall comes from an unresolved V gene, and the cause of the rest is unknown. The sample table records some 250,000 clones; roughly 90% of these occur just once. Roughly 5.8% of the sample goes to the ten largest clones. The sequenced material came from peripheral blood. These receptors were obtained from a man between 60 and 75 years old with acute or convalescent COVID-19.

The gene calls are TRBV7-2 and TRBJ1-6, with D unclear. The CDR3 is made up of 13 amino acids. CDR1 SGHTA and CDR2 FQGNSA come from the germline V gene. V was cut by 2 bases and J by 9 bases, with 8 bases left in between. In DNA form, the CDR3 reads TGTGCCAGCAGCTTATCTAGCGGTTCACCCCTCCACTTT. Encoded protein: CASSLSSGSPLHF.

The chain links TRBV5-6 to TRBJ1-5; TRBD1 matches at 7 bases. There are 16 residues in the CDR3. V shed 0 bases and J 0 bases; nucleotides not matched to a gene: 3. Germline CDR1 and CDR2: SGHDT and YYEEEE. The CDR3 protein is CASSLATGLSNQPQHF. In DNA, the CDR3 is TGTGCCAGCAGCTTGGCGACAGGGCTTAGCAATCAGCCCCAGCATTTT.

This chain uses TRBV9 with TRBJ2-7; TRBD2 is a possible D gene (5 bases). Germline loops: CDR1 SGDLS, CDR2 YYNGEE. This CDR3 has 14 amino acids. Trimming cost V 0 bases and J 4 bases, with 11 bases left between them. CDR3 in DNA: TGTGCCAGCAGCGTAGCTGGAGGAGGATACGAGCAGTACTTC. Its protein product is CASSVAGGGYEQYF.

This CDR3 reads CASSSTSGIGNIQYF. CDR3 sequence (DNA): TGCGCCAGCAGCTCGACTAGCGGGATTGGGAACATTCAGTACTTC. The chain combines TRBV5-1 with TRBJ2-4; TRBD2 agrees at 11 bases. Unmatched junction bases numbered 6, after V lost 3 bases and J lost 7 bases. Germline CDR1 SGHRS, CDR2 YFSETQ. CDR3 length: 15 residues.

The rearrangement uses TRBV7-6 and TRBJ2-7, with 13 bases fitting TRBD2. V trimming: 7 bases; J trimming: 4 bases; junction bases outside the gene matches: 7. CDR3 length equals 15 residues. Looked up from germline, CDR1 is SGHVS and CDR2 is FNYEAQ. The CDR3 here is CASTLGTSGMYEQYF. For the CDR3, the DNA is TGTGCCAGCACCCTCGGGACTAGCGGGATGTACGAGCAGTACTTC.

V and J are TRBV6-2 or TRBV6-3 and TRBJ2-7, with D possibly being TRBD1 or TRBD2 (5 bases each). Germline lookup yields CDR1 MNHEY and CDR2 SVGEGT. The CDR3 totals 13 residues. The V end lost 6 bases, the J end lost 5 bases, and 14 bases lay between the germline ends. The CDR3 nucleotides are TGTGCCAGCAGCCGGGGCCCCGGACACGAGCAGTACTTC. It yields the protein CASSRGPGHEQYF.

The chain joins TRBV30 to TRBJ1-1, with D perhaps matching TRBD1 (5 bases). In germline, CDR1 is GTSNPN, CDR2 SVGIG (reference sequence). V lost 1 base and J 7 bases, leaving 16 bases between the germline ends. This CDR3 region has 14 residues. CDR3 bases: TGTGCCTGGAGTGGAGCGGGACGGACTCTTGAAGCTTTCTTT. This gives the protein CAWSGAGRTLEAFF.

CDR3 nucleotides: TGTGCCAGCAGCGTAGGGGACAGAAATCAGCCCCAGCATTTT. Its protein product is CASSVGDRNQPQHF. The V call is TRBV9, the J call TRBJ1-5; 7 nucleotides line up with TRBD1. V was pared by 0 bases and J by 4 bases, with 1 base of the junction left unmatched. This CDR3 contains 14 residues. Germline V gene data show CDR1 as SGDLS and CDR2 as YYNGEE.

This clone was seen only once. V usage is TRBV28 and J usage is TRBJ1-1, with D possibly TRBD1 on 6 matching bases. This CDR3 spans 13 amino acids. Per the germline V gene, CDR1 is MDHEN and CDR2 is SYDVKM. V lost 8 bases to trimming and J lost 5 bases, with 15 bases between them. DNA of the CDR3: TGTGCCAGCTCACCCCCTAGGGGGACTGAAGCTTTCTTT. It codes for CASSPPRGTEAFF.

J is TRBJ2-1 and V is TRBV27, with 9 nucleotides matching TRBD2. Unmatched junction bases numbered 15, after V lost 7 bases and J lost 5 bases. Germline V gene lookup returns CDR1 MNHEY and CDR2 SMNVEV (reference sequence). The length of the CDR3 is 17 residues. The DNA of the CDR3 is TGTGCCAGCACCCGACATAGCGGGAGACTCCTCGACAATGAGCAGTTCTTC. This translates into CASTRHSGRLLDNEQFF.

The chain is built from TRBV9 and TRBJ2-1; D uncertain. The CDR3 consists of 16 residues. CDR1 SGDLS and CDR2 YYNGEE come from the germline V gene. The V end was cut by 3 bases, the J end by 0 bases, with 13 bases between. The CDR3 sequence is CASSAASSLSYNEQFF. The CDR3 DNA reads TGTGCCAGCAGCGCAGCTAGTAGCCTCTCCTACAATGAGCAGTTCTTC.

In its sample, this clone was seen once. The chain couples TRBV7-2 to TRBJ2-7, with 8 bases that match TRBD1. Looked up from germline, CDR1 is SGHTA and CDR2 is FQGNSA. Losses at the gene ends were 2 bases for V and 0 bases for J; bases not matched to a gene: 12. The CDR3 extends over 18 amino acids. CDR3 in amino acids: CASSLTPGGVKLSYEQYF. The CDR3 DNA reads TGTGCCAGCAGCTTAACCCCAGGGGGCGTAAAGCTCTCCTACGAGCAGTACTTC.

The rearrangement uses TRBV7-3 and TRBJ2-1, with D unclear. CDR3 length: 14 amino acids. The ends were cut back, 1 base at V and 4 bases at J, with 8 bases in the middle. Germline-derived CDR1 and CDR2 are SGHTA and FQGTGA. CDR3 coding DNA: TGTGCCAGCAGCTTAAGCACACAATACAATGAGCAGTTCTTC. Its protein product is CASSLSTQYNEQFF.

The rearrangement uses TRBV3-1 (or the pseudogene TRBV3-2) and TRBJ1-1; 8 bases align to TRBD1. In germline, CDR1 is LGHDT, CDR2 YNNKEL (reference sequence). There are 13 residues in the CDR3. Unmatched junction bases numbered 3, after V lost 5 bases and J lost 4 bases. CDR3 bases: TGTGCCAGCAGCTCAACAGGGGGCACTGAAGCTTTCTTT. Translating it yields CASSSTGGTEAFF.

This sequence joins TRBV10-3 and TRBJ2-7; weak D call: TRBD1 (6 bases). The CDR3 covers 16 residues. V was cut by 9 bases and J by 6 bases, with 27 bases left in between. Germline V gene data show CDR1 as ENHRY and CDR2 as SYGVKD. The CDR3 spells CAISSAEGQYPTEQYF. The CDR3 region has the DNA TGTGCCATTTCCTCGGCCGAGGGACAATATCCTACCGAGCAGTACTTC.

The rearrangement joins TRBV19 to TRBJ2-7; TRBD2 aligns across 10 bases. The V segment lost 4 bases and the J segment 2 bases; nucleotides outside the gene matches: 11. The CDR3 is 17 residues long. The V gene's germline CDR1 is LNHDA and CDR2 SQIVND (reference sequence). For the CDR3, the DNA is TGTGCCAGTAGTAAACTAGCGGGAACCCACCTTACCTACGAGCAGTACTTC. It translates to CASSKLAGTHLTYEQYF.

The chain combines TRBV5-4 with TRBJ2-1, with 11 nucleotides matching TRBD2. Looked up from germline, CDR1 is SGHNT and CDR2 is YYREEE (reference sequence). This CDR3 has 17 amino acids. J lost 7 bases, V lost 4 bases, and 13 bases had no gene match. This CDR3 reads CASSRRGGSGRGNEQFF. The CDR3 nucleotides are TGTGCCAGCAGCCGACGAGGGGGTAGCGGGAGGGGGAATGAGCAGTTCTTC.

The chain recombines TRBV18 with TRBJ1-3; D is unresolved. V was cut by 0 bases and J by 0 bases, with 12 bases left in between. CDR3 length: 17 amino acids. Germline V gene sequence: CDR1 KGHSH, CDR2 LQKENI. The CDR3 spells CASSPPGASPSGNTIYF. The DNA of the CDR3 is TGTGCCAGCTCACCACCGGGCGCCAGTCCCTCTGGAAACACCATATATTTT.

This rearrangement joins TRBV9 to TRBJ2-5, with D possibly matching TRBD1 (5 bases). This CDR3 contains 15 residues. Deletions cut 0 bases from V and 4 bases from J, with 13 bases between. Germline-derived CDR1 and CDR2 are SGDLS and YYNGEE. In DNA form, the CDR3 reads TGTGCCAGCAGCGTAGGACCTGACAGTTTAGAGACCCAGTACTTC. Translated, it gives CASSVGPDSLETQYF.

The chain carries TRBV15 and TRBJ1-1; D ambiguous. The CDR3 has 12 residues. Germline loops: CDR1 LNHNV, CDR2 YYDKDF (reference sequence). The V and J ends lost 10 bases and 5 bases respectively, with 14 bases between them. The CDR3 reads CASRGEWTEAFF. CDR3 in DNA: TGTGCCAGCCGCGGGGAGTGGACTGAAGCTTTCTTT.

The chain has TRBV18 and TRBJ1-5, with 9 bases fitting TRBD1. Germline CDR1 reads KGHSH; CDR2 reads LQKENI. The CDR3 has 14 residues. After removal of 5 bases from V and 9 bases from J, the junction contained 8 bases not matched to a gene. CDR3 coding DNA: TGTGCCAGCTCAACGGACAGGGGATTTAGGCCCCAGCATTTT. Its protein product is CASSTDRGFRPQHF.

This chain uses TRBV30 with TRBJ1-4; 10 nucleotides line up with TRBD1. With 5 bases clipped from V and 8 bases from J, the junction kept 11 bases outside the gene matches. The CDR3 is 15 residues long. The V gene's germline CDR1 is GTSNPN and CDR2 SVGIG (reference sequence). The CDR3 region has the DNA TGTGCCTGGGGTCTTAGACAGGGGGCAAGGGAAAAACTGTTTTTT. As protein: CAWGLRQGAREKLFF.

The chain uses TRBV3-1 (or the pseudogene TRBV3-2) and TRBJ2-3; 11 bases match TRBD1. This CDR3 contains 17 residues. Germline values: CDR1 LGHDT, CDR2 YNNKEL (reference sequence). V was clipped by 0 bases and J by 2 bases; unmatched bases: 4. CDR3 residues: CASSQDGTGGFTDTQYF. CDR3 sequence (DNA): TGTGCCAGCAGCCAAGATGGGACAGGGGGGTTCACAGATACGCAGTATTTT.

The chain links TRBV11-3 to TRBJ2-7; D not certain. Germline lookup yields CDR1 SGHNT and CDR2 YENEEA. V lost 3 bases and J 3 bases, leaving 12 bases between the germline ends. The CDR3 totals 14 residues. The DNA of the CDR3 is TGTGCCAGCAGCTTTCTTCTCACGAGCTACGAGCAGTACTTC. Translated, it gives CASSFLLTSYEQYF.

The V call is TRBV6-1, the J call TRBJ2-7, with D uncertain. V was pared by 5 bases and J by 2 bases, with 10 bases between. The germline CDR1 and CDR2 sequences are MNHNS and SASEGT. The CDR3 is 13 residues long. The CDR3: CASSLGPPYEQYF. CDR3 in DNA: TGTGCCAGCAGTCTCGGTCCGCCCTACGAGCAGTACTTC.

The chain recombines TRBV5-1 with TRBJ1-2; TRBD1 is a possible D gene (5 bases). The V end was cut by 3 bases, the J end by 8 bases, with 14 bases between. Germline V gene data show CDR1 as SGHRS and CDR2 as YFSETQ. The CDR3 runs 13 residues. The CDR3 nucleotides read TGCGCCAGCAGCTCCGAGACAGTATCGGGCTACACCTTC. Protein sequence: CASSSETVSGYTF.

The V call is TRBV7-2, the J call TRBJ2-5, with D perhaps TRBD1 (6 bases). Germline assignment: CDR1 SGHTA and CDR2 FQGNSA. CDR3 length equals 14 residues. Trimming pared 5 bases from V and 2 bases from J, leaving 12 bases between. The CDR3 coding sequence is TGTGCCAGCAGCGATCGGGACAAACAAGAGACCCAGTACTTC. Amino acid sequence: CASSDRDKQETQYF.

This chain uses TRBV18 with TRBJ2-7; 11 bases align to TRBD2. CDR1 KGHSH and CDR2 LQKENI come from the germline V gene. The CDR3 sequence is 15 residues long. V lost 3 bases, J lost 6 bases, and 7 bases stayed unmatched. This CDR3 is CASSPSLAGDSEQYF. The CDR3 DNA is TGTGCCAGCTCACCTTCACTAGCGGGAGATAGCGAGCAGTACTTC.

This chain connects TRBV28 to TRBJ1-5; a possible D gene is TRBD1 (6 bases). The V gene lost 3 bases and the J gene lost 7 bases, with 19 bases spanning the gap. This CDR3 spans 16 amino acids. Germline CDR1 and CDR2: MDHEN and SYDVKM. The CDR3 nucleotides are TGTGCCAGCAGTTTTCGGGCCCTTAAGGGGGGGCAGCCCCAGCATTTT. It translates to CASSFRALKGGQPQHF.

This clone was seen a single time. The V call is TRBV7-2, the J call TRBJ2-7; perhaps TRBD2 as D (5 bases). Germline V CDR1 and CDR2: SGHTA, FQGNSA. With 1 base removed from V and 3 bases from J, the gap between germline ends came to 13 bases. The CDR3 is 15 residues long. The chain's CDR3 is CASSLGSGGGYEQYF. The CDR3 coding sequence is TGTGCCAGCAGCTTAGGTTCAGGAGGCGGCTACGAGCAGTACTTC.

This clone was counted between two and nine times. The chain couples TRBV6-5 to TRBJ1-1, with a weak D call TRBD1 (5 bases). This CDR3 region has 13 residues. Germline V CDR1 and CDR2: MNHEY, SVGAGI. Deletions cut 7 bases from V and 0 bases from J, with 9 bases between. The CDR3 loop reads CASMGLMNTEAFF. The CDR3, as DNA: TGTGCCAGCATGGGGCTCATGAACACTGAAGCTTTCTTT.

This chain links TRBV4-2 with TRBJ1-1; D unclear. Between the trimmed V and J ends, which lost 2 bases and 1 base, there was a span of 17 bases. In germline, CDR1 is LGHNA, CDR2 YNFKEQ. The CDR3 has 17 residues. The CDR3 nucleotides are TGTGCCAGCAGCCAACTGCGGGGTCAAAGAGGGAACACTGAAGCTTTCTTT. Amino acids: CASSQLRGQRGNTEAFF.